The present T cell receptor (beta chain) was sequenced within a study of T-cell memory formation after mild COVID-19. On the study more broadly: TCR clusters largely stayed donor specific.

TCRdb re-analysed the 5' RACE reads in MiXCR, keeping a single row per CDR3 protein. Among roughly 260,000 distinct CDR3 sequences listed, around 15% were seen once. In this sample, this clonotype turned up once. Antigen unknown. The CDR3 has 11 amino acids. Study-level points and caveats: Some clones that responded were present in memory (sampled pre-infection), which suggests cross-reactive memory joined. Second-wave clones that peaked on day 37 lacked confirmed SARS-CoV-2 specificity. Contracting CD4+ clones lay largely in CM and EM, with CD8+ ones residing in EMRA.

This TCR was sampled from a man between 18 and 35 years old who had mild COVID-19 (a few samples of this study predate the infection). Cell type and time point are not known. This sequence joins TRBV21-1 and TRBJ2-7. TRBV21-1 is annotated as a pseudogene. The source material was PBMCs or a T cell subset sorted from them (not recorded which). As DNA, the CDR3 is TGTGCCAGCAGCAAACGGGACGAGCAGTACGTC. It yields the protein CASSKRDEQYV.